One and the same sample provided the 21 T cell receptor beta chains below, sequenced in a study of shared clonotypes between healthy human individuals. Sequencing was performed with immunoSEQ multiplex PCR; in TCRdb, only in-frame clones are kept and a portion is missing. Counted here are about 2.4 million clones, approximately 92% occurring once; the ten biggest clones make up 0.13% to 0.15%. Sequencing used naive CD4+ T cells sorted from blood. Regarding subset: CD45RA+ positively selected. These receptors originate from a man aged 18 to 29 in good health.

The DNA for the CDR3 is TGTGCCAGAGAGGACAGGGTCCTCAATCAGCCCCAGCATTTT. Translating it yields CAREDRVLNQPQHF. J is TRBJ1-5 and V is TRBV19; TRBD1 matches 8 bases. The V and J ends lost 9 bases and 3 bases, in that order; junction bases with no gene match: 7. From germline, CDR1 is LNHDA and CDR2 SQIVND (reference sequence). CDR3 length: 14 amino acids.

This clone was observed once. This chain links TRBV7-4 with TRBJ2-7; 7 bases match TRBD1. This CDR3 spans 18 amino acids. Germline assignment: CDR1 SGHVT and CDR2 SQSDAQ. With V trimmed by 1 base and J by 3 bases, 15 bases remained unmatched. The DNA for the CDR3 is TGTGCCAGCAGCTTAGTTGGTAGGGACAGAGGACCCCTCTACGAGCAGTACTTC. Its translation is CASSLVGRDRGPLYEQYF.

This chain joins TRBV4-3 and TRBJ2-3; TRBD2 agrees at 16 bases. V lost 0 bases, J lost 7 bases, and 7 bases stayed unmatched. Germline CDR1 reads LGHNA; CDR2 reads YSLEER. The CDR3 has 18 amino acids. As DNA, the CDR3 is TGCGCCAGCAGCCAAGAAAGGGGGACTAGCGGGAGGGTGTATACGCAGTATTTT. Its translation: CASSQERGTSGRVYTQYF.

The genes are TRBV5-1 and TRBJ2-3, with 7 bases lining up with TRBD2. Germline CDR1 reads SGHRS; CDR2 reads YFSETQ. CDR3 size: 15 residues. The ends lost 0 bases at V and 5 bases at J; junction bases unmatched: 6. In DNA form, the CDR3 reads TGCGCCAGCAGCTTGGCCGGGAGCGGGATAGATACGCAGTATTTT. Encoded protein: CASSLAGSGIDTQYF.

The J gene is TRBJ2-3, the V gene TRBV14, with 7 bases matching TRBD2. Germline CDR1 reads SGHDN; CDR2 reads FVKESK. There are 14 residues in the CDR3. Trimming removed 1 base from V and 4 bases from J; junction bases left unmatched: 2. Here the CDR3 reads CASSQAGRPDTQYF. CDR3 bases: TGTGCCAGCAGCCAAGCCGGGAGGCCAGATACGCAGTATTTT.

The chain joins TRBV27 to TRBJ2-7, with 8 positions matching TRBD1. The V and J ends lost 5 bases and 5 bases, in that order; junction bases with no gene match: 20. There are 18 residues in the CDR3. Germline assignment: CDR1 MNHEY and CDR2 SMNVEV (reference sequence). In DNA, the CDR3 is TGTGCCAGCAGTACACGCCAGACAGGGGCTAGGCGGATAAACGAGCAGTACTTC. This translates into CASSTRQTGARRINEQYF.

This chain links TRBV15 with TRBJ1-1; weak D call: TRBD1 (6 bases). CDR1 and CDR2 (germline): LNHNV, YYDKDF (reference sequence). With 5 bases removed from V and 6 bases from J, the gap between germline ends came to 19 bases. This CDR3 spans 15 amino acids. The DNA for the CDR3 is TGTGCCACCAGCTCTGGGGGCAGGGGCTTGGCTGAAGCTTTCTTT. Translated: CATSSGGRGLAEAFF.

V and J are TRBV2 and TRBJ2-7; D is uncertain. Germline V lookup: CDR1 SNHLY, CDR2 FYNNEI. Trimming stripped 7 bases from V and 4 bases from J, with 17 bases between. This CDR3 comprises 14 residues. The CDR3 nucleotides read TGTGCCAGCAAGTGGAAAGAGGACGGGTACGAGCAGTACTTC. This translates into CASKWKEDGYEQYF. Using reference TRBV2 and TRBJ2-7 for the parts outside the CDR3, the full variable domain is EPEVTQTPSHQVTQMGQEVILRCVPISNHLYFYWYRQILGQKVEFLVSFYNNEISEKSEIFDDQFSVERPDGSNFTLKIRSTKLEDSAMYFCASKWKEDGYEQYFGPGTRLTVT.

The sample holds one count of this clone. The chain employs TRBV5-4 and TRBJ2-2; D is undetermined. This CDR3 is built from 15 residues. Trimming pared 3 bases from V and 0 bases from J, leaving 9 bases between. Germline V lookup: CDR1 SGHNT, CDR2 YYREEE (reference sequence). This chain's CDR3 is CASSSRRANTGELFF. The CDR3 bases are TGTGCCAGCAGCTCCAGGAGAGCGAACACCGGGGAGCTGTTTTTT.

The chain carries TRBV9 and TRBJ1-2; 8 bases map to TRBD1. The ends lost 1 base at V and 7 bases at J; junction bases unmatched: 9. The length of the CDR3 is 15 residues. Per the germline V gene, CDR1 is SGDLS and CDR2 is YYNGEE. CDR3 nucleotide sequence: TGTGCCAGCAGCGTAAGGACAGGGTCGTTTTTTGGCTACACCTTC. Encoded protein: CASSVRTGSFFGYTF.

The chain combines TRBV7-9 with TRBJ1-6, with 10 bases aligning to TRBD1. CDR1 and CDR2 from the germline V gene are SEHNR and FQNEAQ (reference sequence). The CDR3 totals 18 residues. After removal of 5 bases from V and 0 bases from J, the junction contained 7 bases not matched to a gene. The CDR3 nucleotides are TGTGCCAGCAGCCGAACAGGGACAGGGGTCTCCTATAATTCACCCCTCCACTTT. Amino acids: CASSRTGTGVSYNSPLHF.

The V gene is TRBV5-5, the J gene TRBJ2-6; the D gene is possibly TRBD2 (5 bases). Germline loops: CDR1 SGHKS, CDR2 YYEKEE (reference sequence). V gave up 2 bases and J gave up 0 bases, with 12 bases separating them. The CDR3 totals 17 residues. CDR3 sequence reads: CASSFDFAGSGANVLTF. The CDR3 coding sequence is TGTGCCAGCAGCTTCGATTTCGCGGGCTCTGGGGCCAACGTCCTGACTTTC.

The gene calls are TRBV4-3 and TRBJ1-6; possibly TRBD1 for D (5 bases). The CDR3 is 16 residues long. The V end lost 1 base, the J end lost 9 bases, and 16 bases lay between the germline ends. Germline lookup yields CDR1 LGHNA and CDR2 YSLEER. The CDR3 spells CASSQGGELGGSPLHF. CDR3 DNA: TGCGCCAGCAGCCAAGGCGGGGAGTTGGGGGGTTCACCCCTCCACTTT.

CDR3 residues: CATSSGSPLNEQYF. DNA for the CDR3: TGTGCCACCTCTAGCGGGAGCCCGCTTAACGAGCAGTACTTC. This chain joins TRBV28 and TRBJ2-7; 10 bases match TRBD2. Trimming at V came to 10 bases and at J to 5 bases, leaving 11 bases not matched to a gene. Germline V gene data show CDR1 as MDHEN and CDR2 as SYDVKM. The CDR3 contains 14 residues. The entire variable domain, with the rest obtained from reference TRBV28 and TRBJ2-7, is as follows: DVKVTQSSRYLVKRTGEKVFLECVQDMDHENMFWYRQDPGLGLRLIYFSYDVKMKEKGDIPEGYSVSREKKERFSLILESASTNQTSMYLCATSSGSPLNEQYFGPGTRLTVT.

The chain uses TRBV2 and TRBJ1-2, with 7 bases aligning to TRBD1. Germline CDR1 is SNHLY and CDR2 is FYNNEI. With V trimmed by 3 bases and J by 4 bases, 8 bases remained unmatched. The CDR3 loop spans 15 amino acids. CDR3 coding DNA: TGTGCCAGCAGTGACAAGACAGGGTTCGGCTATGGCTACACCTTC. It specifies CASSDKTGFGYGYTF.

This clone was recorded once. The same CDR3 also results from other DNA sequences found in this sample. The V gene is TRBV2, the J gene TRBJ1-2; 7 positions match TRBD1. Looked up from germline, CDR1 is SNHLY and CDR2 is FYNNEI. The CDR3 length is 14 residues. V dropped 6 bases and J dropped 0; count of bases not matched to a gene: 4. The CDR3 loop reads CASSDRASNYGYTF. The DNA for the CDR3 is TGTGCCAGCAGCGACAGGGCCTCTAACTATGGCTACACCTTC.

CDR3 nucleotides: TGTGCCAGCAGCGCGCTTGGATCTAGCGGGGGACTCTACGAGCAGTACTTC. It is translated as CASSALGSSGGLYEQYF. The chain joins TRBV9 to TRBJ2-7; 10 positions match TRBD2. The CDR3 totals 17 residues. V lost 3 bases and J lost 3; bases outside the gene matches: 12. Per the germline V gene, CDR1 is SGDLS and CDR2 is YYNGEE. The entire variable domain, with the rest obtained from reference TRBV9 and TRBJ2-7, is as follows: DSGVTQTPKHLITATGQRVTLRCSPRSGDLSVYWYQQSLDQGLQFLIQYYNGEERAKGNILERFSAQQFPDLHSELNLSSLELGDSALYFCASSALGSSGGLYEQYFGPGTRLTVT.

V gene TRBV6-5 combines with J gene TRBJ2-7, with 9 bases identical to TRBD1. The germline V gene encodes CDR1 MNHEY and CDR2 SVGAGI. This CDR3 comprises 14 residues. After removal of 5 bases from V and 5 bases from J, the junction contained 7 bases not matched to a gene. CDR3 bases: TGTGCCAGCAGTACCCCGGGACAGGGCAACGAGCAGTACTTC. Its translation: CASSTPGQGNEQYF.

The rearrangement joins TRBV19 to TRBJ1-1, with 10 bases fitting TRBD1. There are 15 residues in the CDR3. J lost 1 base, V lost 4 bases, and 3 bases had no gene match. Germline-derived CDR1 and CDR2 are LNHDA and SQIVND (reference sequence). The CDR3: CASSKDRGRNTEAFF. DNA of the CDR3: TGTGCCAGTAGTAAAGACAGGGGGCGGAACACTGAAGCTTTCTTT.

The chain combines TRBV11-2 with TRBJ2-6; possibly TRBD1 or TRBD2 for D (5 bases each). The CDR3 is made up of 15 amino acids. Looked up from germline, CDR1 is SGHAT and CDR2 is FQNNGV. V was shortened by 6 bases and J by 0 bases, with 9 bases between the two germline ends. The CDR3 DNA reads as TGTGCCAGCAGAGGGGAGAGCTCTGGGGCCAACGTCCTGACTTTC. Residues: CASRGESSGANVLTF. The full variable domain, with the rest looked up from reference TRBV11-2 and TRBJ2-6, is EAGVAQSPRYKIIEKRQSVAFWCNPISGHATLYWYQQILGQGPKLLIQFQNNGVVDDSQLPKDRFSAERLKGVDSTLKIQPAKLEDSAVYLCASRGESSGANVLTFGAGSRLTVL.

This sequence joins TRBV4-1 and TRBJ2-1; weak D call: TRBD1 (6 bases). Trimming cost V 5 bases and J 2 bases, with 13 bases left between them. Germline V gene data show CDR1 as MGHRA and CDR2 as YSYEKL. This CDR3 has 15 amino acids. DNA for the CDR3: TGCGCCAGCAGCATACAGACAGGCCCCTACAATGAGCAGTTCTTC. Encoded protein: CASSIQTGPYNEQFF.